This TCR beta chain was recovered during a study of cytomegalovirus exposure and HLA in healthy donors. Vbeta (60) and Jbeta (13) primers were used in the PCR. The protocol was immunoSEQ multiplex PCR, while the TCRdb copy is restricted to in-frame clones and leaves out a portion. Of over 150,000 clones in the sample, about 77% were seen once. Germline V lookup: CDR1 MNHNS, CDR2 SASEGT. The CDR3 runs to 15 residues. The V and J ends lost 4 bases and 7 bases, in that order; junction bases with no gene match: 9. Among the donors, all were healthy bone marrow donors. This TCR was sampled from a male donor in good health and CMV-seropositive. This chain uses TRBV6-1 with TRBJ1-4, with 7 bases that match TRBD1. The sample consisted of PBMCs. The CDR3 protein is CASSAFTGAGEKLFF. CDR3 DNA sequence: TGTGCCAGCAGTGCATTCACAGGGGCGGGTGAAAAACTGTTTTTT.